A selection of T cell receptor beta chains follows, all from one sample in a study of shared clonotypes between healthy human individuals. TCRdb's table, derived via immunoSEQ multiplex PCR, lists solely in-frame clones and lacks some. Here the sample spans about 100,000 clones, almost 70% being singletons. The sequencing sample was made of memory CD8+ T cells sorted from blood. All receptors come from a man aged 25 to 40 in good health. Each CDR3 is given with its conserved first and last residue. Each record gives: V gene, J gene, D gene, clone size, CDR3 protein, CDR3 DNA. The D gene is left open where the match is weak. Clone size is given for some rows only: seen once, a few or many times, or a class if the clone is expanded.

>TRBV28|TRBJ1-5|TRBD1|.
CASSLHSTGKPQHF
TGTGCCAGCAGTTTGCACTCGACAGGGAAGCCCCAGCATTTT
>TRBV4-1|TRBJ2-2|TRBD2|.
CASSFGLAGGLGELFF
TGCGCCAGCAGTTTCGGACTAGCGGGAGGGCTCGGGGAGCTGTTTTTT
>TRBV19|TRBJ2-5|.|many
CASSITSQETQYF
TGTGCCAGTAGTATAACAAGCCAAGAGACCCAGTACTTC
>TRBV7-8|TRBJ2-6|.|few
CASSHTRDRANVLTF
TGTGCCAGCAGCCACACGCGGGATAGGGCCAACGTCCTGACTTTC
>TRBV5-4|TRBJ2-1|.|.
CAAGQSSYNEQFF
TGTGCCGCTGGGCAGAGCTCCTACAATGAGCAGTTCTTC
>TRBV7-2|TRBJ2-7|.|.
CASSPDPTVSSYEQYF
TGTGCCAGCAGCCCAGACCCCACGGTATCATCGTACGAGCAGTACTTC
>TRBV7-6|TRBJ1-2|.|.
CASSSALGRVNYGYTF
TGTGCCAGCAGCTCAGCTCTTGGACGGGTAAACTATGGCTACACCTTC
>TRBV30|TRBJ1-1|TRBD1|.
CAWSVPPGQGARRTEAFF
TGTGCCTGGAGTGTACCCCCGGGACAGGGGGCGAGGCGCACTGAAGCTTTCTTT
>TRBV5-4|TRBJ1-4|.|.
CASSSELRMGPEKLFF
TGTGCCAGCAGCAGTGAGCTACGAATGGGCCCTGAAAAACTGTTTTTT
>TRBV7-9|TRBJ2-1|TRBD2|.
CASSLRASGIRHNEQFF
TGTGCCAGCAGCTTACGAGCTAGCGGGATTCGACACAATGAGCAGTTCTTC
>TRBV27|TRBJ2-7|.|.
CASSRARSSYEQYF
TGTGCCAGCAGTCGCGCCAGGAGTTCCTACGAGCAGTACTTC